These 11 T cell receptor beta chains originate from one sample sequenced in a study of cytomegalovirus exposure and HLA in healthy donors. Using immunoSEQ multiplex PCR, the repertoire was profiled, and TCRdb retains in-frame clones only, with some absent. The repertoire holds 200,000 to 250,000 clones, with approximately 80% as singletons. Sequencing input: PBMCs. Source of these receptors: a young woman in good health and CMV-seropositive.

The chain joins TRBV2 to TRBJ2-2; TRBD2 aligns across 9 bases. Germline V gene lookup returns CDR1 SNHLY and CDR2 FYNNEI. The trim removed 6 bases at V and 0 bases at J, leaving 2 bases unmatched. The CDR3 extends over 15 amino acids. Here the CDR3 reads CASRRLAANTGELFF. CDR3 nucleotide sequence: TGTGCCAGCAGGAGACTAGCGGCGAACACCGGGGAGCTGTTTTTT.

The chain is built from TRBV9 and TRBJ2-3, with D perhaps assigned TRBD1 or TRBD2 (6 bases each). Trimming cost V 0 bases and J 4 bases, with 15 bases left between them. Germline CDR1 is SGDLS and CDR2 is YYNGEE. This CDR3 is 16 amino acids long. The CDR3 protein is CASSVGRGVRADTQYF. The CDR3 bases are TGTGCCAGCAGCGTAGGGAGGGGGGTCCGAGCAGATACGCAGTATTTT. Complete variable domain (other parts from reference TRBV9 and TRBJ2-3): DSGVTQTPKHLITATGQRVTLRCSPRSGDLSVYWYQQSLDQGLQFLIQYYNGEERAKGNILERFSAQQFPDLHSELNLSSLELGDSALYFCASSVGRGVRADTQYFGPGTRLTVL.

This rearrangement joins TRBV10-3 to TRBJ1-2; a weak D match, TRBD1 (5 bases). Trimming took 6 bases from V and 4 from J, leaving 12 bases between them. Germline values: CDR1 ENHRY, CDR2 SYGVKD. There are 13 residues in the CDR3. The DNA for the CDR3 is TGTGCCATCAGGGGGAGGGGTTCCTATGGCTACACCTTC. Translating gives CAIRGRGSYGYTF.

This chain connects TRBV5-6 to TRBJ2-5; 8 bases are shared with TRBD1. The germline V gene has CDR1 SGHDT and CDR2 YYEEEE. This CDR3 contains 15 residues. V trimming: 4 bases; J trimming: 4 bases; junction bases outside the gene matches: 9. The CDR3 loop reads CASSKPGQVLETQYF. CDR3 nucleotide sequence: TGTGCCAGCAGCAAACCGGGACAGGTCCTAGAGACCCAGTACTTC.

This clone was picked up one time. This chain uses TRBV6-1 with TRBJ1-5, with TRBD1 matching over 11 bases. From germline, CDR1 is MNHNS and CDR2 SASEGT. This CDR3 contains 16 residues. V shed 2 bases and J 5 bases; nucleotides not matched to a gene: 5. The CDR3 loop reads CASSERTGGLDQPQHF. CDR3 DNA: TGTGCCAGCAGTGAAAGGACAGGGGGCCTCGATCAGCCCCAGCATTTT.

The chain combines TRBV4-1 with TRBJ2-1; TRBD2 might be the D (6 bases). Germline V CDR1 and CDR2: MGHRA, YSYEKL. This CDR3 region has 14 residues. Between the trimmed V and J ends, which lost 5 bases and 8 bases, there was a span of 16 bases. For the CDR3, the DNA is TGCGCCAGCAGCGCGGAAGTACGGGGGTATGAGCAGTTCTTC. Translating it yields CASSAEVRGYEQFF.

The genes are TRBV30 and TRBJ1-5; possible D gene TRBD1, 5 bases. Germline CDR1 and CDR2: GTSNPN and SVGIG (reference sequence). V was clipped by 1 base and J by 6 bases, with 13 bases between them. This CDR3 contains 14 residues. CDR3 bases: TGTGCCTGGAGTGAAGTACTAAGGGGTCAGCCCCAGCATTTT. It codes for CAWSEVLRGQPQHF.

The rearrangement links TRBV6-1 to TRBJ2-1; 10 bases are shared with TRBD2. Germline CDR1 is MNHNS and CDR2 is SASEGT. V lost 3 bases, J lost 7 bases, and 3 bases stayed unmatched. The length of the CDR3 is 14 residues. CDR3 protein: CASSDLGLANEQFF. In DNA, the CDR3 is TGTGCCAGCAGTGATCTGGGACTAGCGAATGAGCAGTTCTTC.

The chain carries TRBV19 and TRBJ2-7, with D maybe TRBD2 (5 bases). This CDR3 is built from 13 residues. Trimming took 3 bases from V and 0 from J, leaving 6 bases between them. Looked up from germline, CDR1 is LNHDA and CDR2 is SQIVND (reference sequence). In nucleotides, the CDR3 is TGTGCCAGTAGTATTGGGAGCTCCTACGAGCAGTACTTC. It encodes CASSIGSSYEQYF.

This clone was counted between two and nine times. This chain's CDR3 is CASSLGQGHQPQHF. CDR3 DNA: TGTGCCAGCAGCTTGGGACAGGGTCATCAGCCCCAGCATTTT. The chain combines TRBV5-6 with TRBJ1-5, with 7 bases fitting TRBD1. Germline loops: CDR1 SGHDT, CDR2 YYEEEE. The V gene end was trimmed by 0 bases and the J gene end by 5 bases; junction bases not matched to a gene: 2. This CDR3 comprises 14 residues.

The count of this clone is one. The chain couples TRBV11-2 to TRBJ2-3; 8 bases map to TRBD2. The CDR3 sequence is 14 residues long. Trimming at V came to 5 bases and at J to 1 base, leaving 2 bases not matched to a gene. Looked up from germline, CDR1 is SGHAT and CDR2 is FQNNGV. The CDR3 sequence: CASSPTSGTDTQYF. The CDR3 coding sequence is TGTGCCAGCAGCCCGACTAGCGGCACAGATACGCAGTATTTT.